This T cell receptor beta chain comes out of a study of T cell changes during pregnancy in multiple sclerosis. Sequencing was performed with immunoSEQ multiplex PCR; in TCRdb, only in-frame clones are kept and a portion is missing. Of tens of thousands of clones in the sample, 93% were seen once. Germline V lookup: CDR1 SGHRS, CDR2 YFSETQ. J lost 2 bases, V lost 4 bases, and 11 bases had no gene match. The CDR3 length is 18 residues. V is TRBV5-1 and J is TRBJ2-1, with 11 bases matching TRBD2. The TCR sequence derives from a female donor with multiple sclerosis, enrolled in a pregnancy study. This specimen consisted of CD8+ T cells from peripheral blood mononuclear cells, obtained in the second trimester of pregnancy. In DNA, the CDR3 is TGCGCCAGCAGCCGCTCCTCTAGCGGGAGGCCACCCTACAATGAGCAGTTCTTC. This encodes CASSRSSSGRPPYNEQFF.